This TCR beta chain was captured by sequencing in a study of somatic mutations in cytotoxic T cells in rheumatoid arthritis. Study-wide background: Patient blood (around 31 ml EDTA) was taken immediately after diagnosis and before treatment. Certain T-cell populations stained with V beta antibodies were FACS-sorted to nearly 100% purity, and V beta1+ cells were TCRB-sequenced. Study findings and constraints: There was no knowledge of the antigen targets of the expanded CD8+ clones. Statistically, CD8+ T-cell clonality was not significantly distinct between individuals with rheumatoid arthritis and age-matched healthy controls.

Of note for this clone: Its cognate antigen is unknown.

This CDR3 region has 15 residues. V gave up 5 bases and J gave up 7 bases; unmatched junction bases: 8. Germline V CDR1 and CDR2: SGHTA, FQGNSA. TCRdb's table, derived via immunoSEQ multiplex PCR, lists solely in-frame clones and lacks some. The sample has approximately 5,300 clones, approximately 86% seen once. V gene TRBV7-2 combines with J gene TRBJ2-4; TRBD2 aligns across 10 bases. The source is a woman in her fifties or sixties with rheumatoid arthritis. Sequencing was carried out using CD8+ T cells sorted from blood. In DNA form, the CDR3 reads TGTGCCAGCAGCCGGACTAGCGGAACCCCCAACATTCAGTACTTC. Translating it yields CASSRTSGTPNIQYF. The full variable domain, completed using reference TRBV7-2 and TRBJ2-4, is GAGVSQSPSNKVTEKGKDVELRCDPISGHTALYWYRQSLGQGLEFLIYFQGNSAPDKSGLPSDRFSAERTGGSVSTLTIQRTQQEDSAVYLCASSRTSGTPNIQYFGAGTRLSVL.